This is a list of T cell receptor beta chains from one sample in a study of blood T cells in healthy people across ages. TCRdb reprocessed the 5' RACE reads via MiXCR and lists one record per CDR3 protein. The sample carries about 900,000 distinct CDR3 sequences, around two thirds recorded once. Sequenced: blood. The receptors were gathered from a young man in good health. CDR3s include the opening cysteine and the closing phenylalanine or tryptophan. Each record gives: CDR3 DNA, CDR3 protein, D gene, J gene, clone size, V gene. A D gene is named only where the DNA matches it firmly. The size entry is marked missing in some rows and otherwise reads once, few, many or a size class.

CDR3nt: TGTGCCAGCGTCGGGGGGGCGTATGAGCAGTTCTTC
CDR3aa: CASVGGAYEQFF
d_gene: TRBD2
j_gene: TRBJ2-1
abundance: .
v_gene: TRBV6-5

CDR3nt: TGTGCCAGCAGCAGGACCCACAGCGATGGCTACACCTTC
CDR3aa: CASSRTHSDGYTF
d_gene: .
j_gene: TRBJ1-2
abundance: .
v_gene: TRBV12-3/TRBV12-4

CDR3nt: TGCGCCAGCAGCTTGGAGTCAGGGGTTGTTGATGAGCAGTTCTTC
CDR3aa: CASSLESGVVDEQFF
d_gene: .
j_gene: TRBJ2-1
abundance: .
v_gene: TRBV5-1

CDR3nt: TGTGCCAGCAGCTTAGATGGCAGAAACTACAATGAGCAGTTCTTC
CDR3aa: CASSLDGRNYNEQFF
d_gene: .
j_gene: TRBJ2-1
abundance: many
v_gene: TRBV5-5

CDR3nt: TGCAGCGTTGGACTACCGCCGCGGGAGCAGTTCTTC
CDR3aa: CSVGLPPREQFF
d_gene: .
j_gene: TRBJ2-1
abundance: few
v_gene: TRBV29-1

CDR3nt: TGTGCCAGCAGCCAAGATACGGGGGCATCTGGGGCCAACGTCCTGACTTTC
CDR3aa: CASSQDTGASGANVLTF
d_gene: .
j_gene: TRBJ2-6
abundance: few
v_gene: TRBV3-1

CDR3nt: TGTGCCAGCAGCTTAGTAGTAACATTCCGAAGCACAGATACGCAGTATTTT
CDR3aa: CASSLVVTFRSTDTQYF
d_gene: .
j_gene: TRBJ2-3
abundance: .
v_gene: TRBV11-2

CDR3nt: TGCGCCAGCAGCCCGGATAGGGACAGGGGGCCGAGTGGCTACACCTTC
CDR3aa: CASSPDRDRGPSGYTF
d_gene: TRBD1
j_gene: TRBJ1-2
abundance: few
v_gene: TRBV5-1

CDR3nt: TGCAGTGCTAGAGCGAGCGGGCGAAACAATGAGCAGTTCTTC
CDR3aa: CSARASGRNNEQFF
d_gene: .
j_gene: TRBJ2-1
abundance: .
v_gene: TRBV20-1

CDR3nt: TGCAGCGTTGAAGAGGGACATTACACGGGCGAGCAGTACTTC
CDR3aa: CSVEEGHYTGEQYF
d_gene: .
j_gene: TRBJ2-7
abundance: .
v_gene: TRBV29-1

CDR3nt: TGTGCCAGCAGTCGGCAGCCTAATGAAAAACTGTTTTTT
CDR3aa: CASSRQPNEKLFF
d_gene: .
j_gene: TRBJ1-4
abundance: .
v_gene: TRBV25-1

CDR3nt: TGTGCCAGCAGCTTAGTCAAGGACAGGGGGAGCAATGAGCAGTTCTTC
CDR3aa: CASSLVKDRGSNEQFF
d_gene: TRBD1
j_gene: TRBJ2-1
abundance: .
v_gene: TRBV7-2

CDR3nt: TGTGCCAGCAGTTCGCCCCCCCCGGGACAGAACAATGAGCAGTACTTC
CDR3aa: CASSSPPPGQNNEQYF
d_gene: TRBD1
j_gene: TRBJ2-7
abundance: .
v_gene: TRBV12-3/TRBV12-4

CDR3nt: TGTGCCAGCAGGGGTCCCCGGGACAGCTCCTATAATTCACCCCTCCACTTT
CDR3aa: CASRGPRDSSYNSPLHF
d_gene: TRBD1
j_gene: TRBJ1-6
abundance: .
v_gene: TRBV2

CDR3nt: TGTGCCTGGAGTAGGACGGCTAACTATGGCTACACCTTC
CDR3aa: CAWSRTANYGYTF
d_gene: .
j_gene: TRBJ1-2
abundance: .
v_gene: TRBV30

CDR3nt: TGTGCCAGCAGTCAAATCTCAGGGGGGCACAATGAGCAGTACTTC
CDR3aa: CASSQISGGHNEQYF
d_gene: .
j_gene: TRBJ2-7
abundance: .
v_gene: TRBV6-6

CDR3nt: TGTGCCAGCAGGGAAGGAGGGACAGGGTTGAATCAGCCCCAGCATTTT
CDR3aa: CASREGGTGLNQPQHF
d_gene: TRBD1
j_gene: TRBJ1-5
abundance: .
v_gene: TRBV2

CDR3nt: TGTGCCAGCAGCCAAGTAGAAGGGGGCCAAGAGACCCAGTACTTC
CDR3aa: CASSQVEGGQETQYF
d_gene: .
j_gene: TRBJ2-5
abundance: .
v_gene: TRBV3-1

CDR3nt: TGCAGCGTTCGGTCAGACCAAGAGACCCAGTACTTC
CDR3aa: CSVRSDQETQYF
d_gene: .
j_gene: TRBJ2-5
abundance: many
v_gene: TRBV29-1

CDR3nt: TGCGCCAGCCGACAGACCGGGACTAGTGACAATGAGCAGTTCTTC
CDR3aa: CASRQTGTSDNEQFF
d_gene: TRBD2
j_gene: TRBJ2-1
abundance: few
v_gene: TRBV5-1

CDR3nt: TGTGCCAGCAGCCAGGCGGCGGGAGGGGACTTCCCTGAAGCTTTCTTT
CDR3aa: CASSQAAGGDFPEAFF
d_gene: .
j_gene: TRBJ1-1
abundance: once
v_gene: TRBV3-1

CDR3nt: TGCGCCAGCAGCCAAGTAGAATCGCTGTCCGGGGAGCTGTTTTTT
CDR3aa: CASSQVESLSGELFF
d_gene: .
j_gene: TRBJ2-2
abundance: few
v_gene: TRBV4-3

CDR3nt: TGCAGTGCTAGACCCCGCAGGGATGAAGCTTTCTTT
CDR3aa: CSARPRRDEAFF
d_gene: .
j_gene: TRBJ1-1
abundance: few
v_gene: TRBV20-1

CDR3nt: TGTGCCCAGGGGAGCGGGGGGACCACAGATACGCAGTATTTT
CDR3aa: CAQGSGGTTDTQYF
d_gene: TRBD2
j_gene: TRBJ2-3
abundance: .
v_gene: TRBV10-3

CDR3nt: TGTGCCAGCAGCGATAGGCTTGGGGGGGCAAGGGAGACCCAGTACTTC
CDR3aa: CASSDRLGGARETQYF
d_gene: .
j_gene: TRBJ2-5
abundance: .
v_gene: TRBV12-1

CDR3nt: TGTGCCAGCAGGAGACTTTTTGGGGGCTCCTACGAGCAGTACTTC
CDR3aa: CASRRLFGGSYEQYF
d_gene: .
j_gene: TRBJ2-7
abundance: few
v_gene: TRBV6-5

CDR3nt: TGTGCCAGCACTCTTTCAGGGAACAATGAGCAGTTCTTC
CDR3aa: CASTLSGNNEQFF
d_gene: .
j_gene: TRBJ2-1
abundance: .
v_gene: TRBV6-2/TRBV6-3

CDR3nt: TGCGCCAGCAGCTTGGATTATGGGGGGCGAGAGCAGTACTTC
CDR3aa: CASSLDYGGREQYF
d_gene: .
j_gene: TRBJ2-7
abundance: .
v_gene: TRBV5-1

CDR3nt: TGTGCCAGCAGCGGATGGGCGGGAGATACGCAGTATTTT
CDR3aa: CASSGWAGDTQYF
d_gene: .
j_gene: TRBJ2-3
abundance: .
v_gene: TRBV9

CDR3nt: TGTGCCACCTCCGCGGGACTAGCGGGATCCTACGAGCAGTACTTC
CDR3aa: CATSAGLAGSYEQYF
d_gene: TRBD2
j_gene: TRBJ2-7
abundance: few
v_gene: TRBV3-1

CDR3nt: TGTGCTAGTGGTCCGACAGTCTACGAGCAGTACTTC
CDR3aa: CASGPTVYEQYF
d_gene: .
j_gene: TRBJ2-7
abundance: .
v_gene: TRBV12-5

CDR3nt: TGTGCCAGCGTACTAGCGGGGGGGAGTGAGCAGTTCTTC
CDR3aa: CASVLAGGSEQFF
d_gene: TRBD2
j_gene: TRBJ2-1
abundance: .
v_gene: TRBV2

CDR3nt: TGCAGTGCTAGGGCAGGCTCTGGAAACACCATATATTTT
CDR3aa: CSARAGSGNTIYF
d_gene: .
j_gene: TRBJ1-3
abundance: .
v_gene: TRBV20-1

CDR3nt: TGCAGTGCTAGACCCGGGTATAATTCACCCCTCCACTTT
CDR3aa: CSARPGYNSPLHF
d_gene: .
j_gene: TRBJ1-6
abundance: few
v_gene: TRBV20-1

CDR3nt: TGTGCCAGCAGCGAGGGACAGGGAGACAATCAGCCCCAGCATTTT
CDR3aa: CASSEGQGDNQPQHF
d_gene: TRBD1
j_gene: TRBJ1-5
abundance: once
v_gene: TRBV9

CDR3nt: TGCGCCAGCAGCCACGGGACTAGCGAATTAAAAAACATTCAGTACTTC
CDR3aa: CASSHGTSELKNIQYF
d_gene: TRBD2
j_gene: TRBJ2-4
abundance: .
v_gene: TRBV5-1

CDR3nt: TGCAGCGTTGAATGGAGGACAGGGGGTCCGGAGACCCAGTACTTC
CDR3aa: CSVEWRTGGPETQYF
d_gene: TRBD1
j_gene: TRBJ2-5
abundance: few
v_gene: TRBV29-1

CDR3nt: TGTGCCAGCGCCGGGGCTGGGAACTATGGCTACACCTTC
CDR3aa: CASAGAGNYGYTF
d_gene: .
j_gene: TRBJ1-2
abundance: once
v_gene: TRBV7-2

CDR3nt: TGCGCCAGCACCCAAGGGACTAGCGGGGAAAACAATGAGCAGTACTTC
CDR3aa: CASTQGTSGENNEQYF
d_gene: TRBD2
j_gene: TRBJ2-5
abundance: .
v_gene: TRBV4-3

CDR3nt: TGTGCCAGCAGTTCCCTCTGGGGGGGCGGAGAGACCCAGTACTTC
CDR3aa: CASSSLWGGGETQYF
d_gene: .
j_gene: TRBJ2-5
abundance: .
v_gene: TRBV6-2/TRBV6-3

CDR3nt: TGTGCCAGCAGCTTATTGCAGGCTAATTCACCCCTCCACTTT
CDR3aa: CASSLLQANSPLHF
d_gene: .
j_gene: TRBJ1-6
abundance: few
v_gene: TRBV7-3

CDR3nt: TGTGCCAGCAGCAAAGAGCGCAAGGGGGCCCGAAGCTCCTACAATGAGCAGTTCTTC
CDR3aa: CASSKERKGARSSYNEQFF
d_gene: .
j_gene: TRBJ2-1
abundance: .
v_gene: TRBV21-1

CDR3nt: TGCAGCGAGGACCCCGGGACAGGGAGTTACTATGGCTACACCTTC
CDR3aa: CSEDPGTGSYYGYTF
d_gene: TRBD1
j_gene: TRBJ1-2
abundance: .
v_gene: TRBV29-1

CDR3nt: TGTGCCAGCAGCCAAGATAGCGCCACAGATACGCAGTATTTT
CDR3aa: CASSQDSATDTQYF
d_gene: .
j_gene: TRBJ2-3
abundance: .
v_gene: TRBV3-1

CDR3nt: TGTGCCAGCAGCGACTCCAGGGGGCTTCAAGAGACCCAGTATTTC
CDR3aa: CASSDSRGLQETQYF
d_gene: TRBD1
j_gene: TRBJ2-5
abundance: few
v_gene: TRBV25-1

CDR3nt: TGTGCCATCAGTGAGCGGCAGGGCTTGAATCAGCCCCAGCATTTT
CDR3aa: CAISERQGLNQPQHF
d_gene: .
j_gene: TRBJ1-5
abundance: .
v_gene: TRBV10-3

CDR3nt: TGTGCCAGCAGCACCGGACTAGCGGGGGTAGCAGATACGCAGTATTTT
CDR3aa: CASSTGLAGVADTQYF
d_gene: TRBD2
j_gene: TRBJ2-3
abundance: .
v_gene: TRBV7-2

CDR3nt: TGTGCCAGCCGCAGCCGGGTCAGGGTAAACACCTTC
CDR3aa: CASRSRVRVNTF
d_gene: .
j_gene: TRBJ1-2
abundance: .
v_gene: TRBV28

CDR3nt: TGTGCCAGCAGCCATACCCCAGGGACGATGAACACTGAAGCTTTCTTT
CDR3aa: CASSHTPGTMNTEAFF
d_gene: .
j_gene: TRBJ1-1
abundance: .
v_gene: TRBV16

CDR3nt: TGTGCCAGCAGCCCCATCTCCTCCTACGAGCAGTACTTC
CDR3aa: CASSPISSYEQYF
d_gene: .
j_gene: TRBJ2-7
abundance: few
v_gene: TRBV7-9

CDR3nt: TGTGCCAGCAGCGGAGACAGGGAACTATACAATGAGCAGTACTTC
CDR3aa: CASSGDRELYNEQYF
d_gene: TRBD1
j_gene: TRBJ2-7
abundance: .
v_gene: TRBV12-3/TRBV12-4

CDR3nt: TGCAGTGCTATTGCAACTAATGAAAAACTGTTTTTT
CDR3aa: CSAIATNEKLFF
d_gene: .
j_gene: TRBJ1-4
abundance: .
v_gene: TRBV20-1

CDR3nt: TGTGCCAGCAGCTTAGAACAGGGGGCCACCTACGAGCAGTACTTC
CDR3aa: CASSLEQGATYEQYF
d_gene: TRBD1
j_gene: TRBJ2-7
abundance: .
v_gene: TRBV7-2

CDR3nt: TGCAGTGCAACAAGCGGGGGGATCTACGAGCAGTACTTC
CDR3aa: CSATSGGIYEQYF
d_gene: TRBD2
j_gene: TRBJ2-7
abundance: .
v_gene: TRBV20-1

CDR3nt: TGTGCCAGCAGCTTGGGGGCCCCATGTGGCTATGACTACACCTTC
CDR3aa: CASSLGAPCGYDYTF
d_gene: .
j_gene: TRBJ1-2
abundance: .
v_gene: TRBV12-1

CDR3nt: TGTGCCAGTCGTGGGGTCAATCAGCCCCAGCATTTT
CDR3aa: CASRGVNQPQHF
d_gene: .
j_gene: TRBJ1-5
abundance: few
v_gene: TRBV6-5

CDR3nt: TGTGCCAGCAGTTTATCCACAGGGCGGTGTGGCTACACCTTC
CDR3aa: CASSLSTGRCGYTF
d_gene: .
j_gene: TRBJ1-2
abundance: .
v_gene: TRBV12-3/TRBV12-4